Detailed here is one T cell receptor (beta chain). The CDR3 runs 13 residues. Per germline, CDR1 GTSNPN and CDR2 SVGIG (reference sequence). V was cut by 3 bases and J by 0 bases, with 8 bases left in between. This entry is derived from a study of T cell changes during pregnancy in multiple sclerosis. TCRdb's copy holds only in-frame clones and misses some; the assay was immunoSEQ multiplex PCR. The table includes roughly 70,000 clones, about 92% detected once. V and J are TRBV30 and TRBJ1-2; D may be TRBD1 (5 bases). This clonotype was sampled from a female donor with multiple sclerosis, enrolled in a pregnancy study. Sequenced material: peripheral blood, taken before pregnancy. The CDR3 nucleotides are TGTGCCTGGAGGCGGACAACTAACTATGGCTACACCTTC. It codes for CAWRRTTNYGYTF.